The source of this TCR beta chain is a study of cytomegalovirus exposure and HLA in healthy donors. PCR employed 60 Vbeta and 13 Jbeta primers. Clones were read by immunoSEQ multiplex PCR, and TCRdb kept only the in-frame ones, dropping some. The profile shows around 160,000 clones, roughly 65% of them singletons. Sequenced sample: PBMCs. The receptor was isolated from a young woman in good health and CMV-seropositive.

The CDR3 protein is CASRETDRVRYEQYF. As DNA, the CDR3 is TGTGCCAGCAGGGAGACGGACAGAGTCCGTTACGAGCAGTACTTC. The chain joins TRBV27 to TRBJ2-7; D is perhaps TRBD1 (6 bases). The CDR3 loop spans 15 amino acids. Trimming stripped 6 bases from V and 4 bases from J, with 19 bases between. Germline lookup yields CDR1 MNHEY and CDR2 SMNVEV (reference sequence).